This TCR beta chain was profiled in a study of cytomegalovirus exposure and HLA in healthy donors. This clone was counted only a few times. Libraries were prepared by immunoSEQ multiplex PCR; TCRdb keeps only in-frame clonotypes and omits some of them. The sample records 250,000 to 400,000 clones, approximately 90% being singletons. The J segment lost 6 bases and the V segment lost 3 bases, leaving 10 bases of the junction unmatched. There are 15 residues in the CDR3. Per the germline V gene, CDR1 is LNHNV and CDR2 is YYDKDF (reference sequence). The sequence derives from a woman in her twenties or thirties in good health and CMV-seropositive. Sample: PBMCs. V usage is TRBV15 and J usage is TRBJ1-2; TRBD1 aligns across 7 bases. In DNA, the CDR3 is TGTGCCACCAGCAGGGGACTCGACAGGGAGGATGGCTACACCTTC. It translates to CATSRGLDREDGYTF. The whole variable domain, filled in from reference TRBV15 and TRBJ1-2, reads DAMVIQNPRYQVTQFGKPVTLSCSQTLNHNVMYWYQQKSSQAPKLLFHYYDKDFNNEADTPDNFQSRRPNTSFCFLDIRSPGLGDTAMYLCATSRGLDREDGYTFGSGTRLTVV.